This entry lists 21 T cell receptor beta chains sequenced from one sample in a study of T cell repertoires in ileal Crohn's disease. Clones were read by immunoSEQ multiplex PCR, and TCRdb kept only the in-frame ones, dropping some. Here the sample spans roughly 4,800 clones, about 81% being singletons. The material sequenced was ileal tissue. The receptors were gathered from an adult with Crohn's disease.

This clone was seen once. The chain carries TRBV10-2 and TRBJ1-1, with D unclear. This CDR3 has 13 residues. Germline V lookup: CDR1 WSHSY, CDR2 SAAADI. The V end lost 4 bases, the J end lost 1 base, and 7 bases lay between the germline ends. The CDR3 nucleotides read TGCGCCAGCAGTGTGGAGTGGAACACTGAAGCTTTCTTT. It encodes CASSVEWNTEAFF.

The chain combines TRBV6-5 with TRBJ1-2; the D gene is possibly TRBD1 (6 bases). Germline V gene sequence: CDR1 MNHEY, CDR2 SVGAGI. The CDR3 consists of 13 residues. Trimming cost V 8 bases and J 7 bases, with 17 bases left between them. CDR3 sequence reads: CASGLPDRGGYTF. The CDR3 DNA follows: TGTGCCAGCGGGCTACCGGACAGAGGTGGCTACACCTTC.

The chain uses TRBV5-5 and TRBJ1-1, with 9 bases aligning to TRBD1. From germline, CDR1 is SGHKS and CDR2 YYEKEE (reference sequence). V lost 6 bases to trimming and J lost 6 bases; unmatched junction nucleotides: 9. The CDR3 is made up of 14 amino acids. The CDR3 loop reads CASTVQGASAEAFF. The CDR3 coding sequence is TGTGCCAGCACCGTACAGGGGGCGAGCGCTGAAGCTTTCTTT.

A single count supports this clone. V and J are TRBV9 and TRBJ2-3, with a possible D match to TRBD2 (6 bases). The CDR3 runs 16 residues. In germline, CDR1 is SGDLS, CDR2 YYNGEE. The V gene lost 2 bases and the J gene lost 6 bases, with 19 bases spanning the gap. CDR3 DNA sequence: TGTGCCAGCAGCGTTACTGCGGGACTTTTCGGGGATACGCAGTATTTT. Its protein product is CASSVTAGLFGDTQYF. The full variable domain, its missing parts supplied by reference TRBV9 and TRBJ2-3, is DSGVTQTPKHLITATGQRVTLRCSPRSGDLSVYWYQQSLDQGLQFLIQYYNGEERAKGNILERFSAQQFPDLHSELNLSSLELGDSALYFCASSVTAGLFGDTQYFGPGTRLTVL.

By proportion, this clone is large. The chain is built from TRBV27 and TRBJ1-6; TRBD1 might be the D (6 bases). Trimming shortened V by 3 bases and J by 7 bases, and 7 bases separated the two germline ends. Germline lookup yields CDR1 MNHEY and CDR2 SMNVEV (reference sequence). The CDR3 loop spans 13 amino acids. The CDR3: CASSFRGNSPLHF. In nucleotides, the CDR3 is TGTGCCAGCAGTTTTAGGGGGAATTCACCCCTCCACTTT.

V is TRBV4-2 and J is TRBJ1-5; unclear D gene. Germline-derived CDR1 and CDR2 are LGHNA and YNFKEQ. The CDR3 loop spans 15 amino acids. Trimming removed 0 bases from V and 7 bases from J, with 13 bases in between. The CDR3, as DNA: TGTGCCAGCAGCCAAGATCTAGCGGGAGGCCAGCCCCAGCATTTT. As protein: CASSQDLAGGQPQHF.

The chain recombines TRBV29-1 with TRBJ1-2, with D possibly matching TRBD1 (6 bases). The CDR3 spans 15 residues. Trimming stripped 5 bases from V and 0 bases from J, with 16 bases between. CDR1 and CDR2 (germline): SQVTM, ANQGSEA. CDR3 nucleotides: TGCAGCGTTCCAAGGGGGGGTTCAGCTAACTATGGCTACACCTTC. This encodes CSVPRGGSANYGYTF. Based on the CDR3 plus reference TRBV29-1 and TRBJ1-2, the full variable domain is SAVISQKPSRDICQRGTSLTIQCQVDSQVTMMFWYRQQPGQSLTLIATANQGSEATYESGFVIDKFPISRPNLTFSTLTVSNMSPEDSSIYLCSVPRGGSANYGYTFGSGTRLTVV.

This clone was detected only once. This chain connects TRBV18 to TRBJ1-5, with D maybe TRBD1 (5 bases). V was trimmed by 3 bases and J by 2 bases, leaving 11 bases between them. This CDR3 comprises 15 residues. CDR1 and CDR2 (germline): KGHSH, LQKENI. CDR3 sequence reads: CASSPLGGGNQPQHF. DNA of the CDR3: TGTGCCAGCTCACCTCTCGGGGGTGGCAATCAGCCCCAGCATTTT.

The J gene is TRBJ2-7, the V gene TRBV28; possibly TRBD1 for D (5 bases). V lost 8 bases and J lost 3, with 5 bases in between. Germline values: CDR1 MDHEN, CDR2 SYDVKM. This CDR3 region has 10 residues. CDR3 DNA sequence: TGTGCCAGCGGACACTACGAGCAGTACTTC. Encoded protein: CASGHYEQYF.

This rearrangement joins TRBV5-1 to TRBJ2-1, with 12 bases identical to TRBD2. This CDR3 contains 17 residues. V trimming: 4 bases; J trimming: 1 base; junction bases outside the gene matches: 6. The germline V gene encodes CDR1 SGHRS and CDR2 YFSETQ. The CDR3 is CASSHTSGGLSYNEQFF. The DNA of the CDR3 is TGCGCCAGCAGCCACACTAGCGGGGGGCTATCCTACAATGAGCAGTTCTTC.

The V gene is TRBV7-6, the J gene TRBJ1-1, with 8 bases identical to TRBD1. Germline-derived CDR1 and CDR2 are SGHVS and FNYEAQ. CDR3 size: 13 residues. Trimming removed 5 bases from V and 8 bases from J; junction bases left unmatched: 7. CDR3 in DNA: TGTGCCAGCAGCGGGCAACAGGGGGGAGAAGCTTTCTTT. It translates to CASSGQQGGEAFF.

The CDR3 nucleotides are TGCGCCAGCAGCCCGCGGGATGTCTCTGGAAACACCATATATTTT. This codes for CASSPRDVSGNTIYF. The V gene is TRBV5-1, the J gene TRBJ1-3; the D is unclear. The CDR3 is made up of 15 amino acids. Between the trimmed V and J ends, which lost 4 bases and 0 bases, there was a span of 11 bases. Germline V gives CDR1 SGHRS, CDR2 YFSETQ.

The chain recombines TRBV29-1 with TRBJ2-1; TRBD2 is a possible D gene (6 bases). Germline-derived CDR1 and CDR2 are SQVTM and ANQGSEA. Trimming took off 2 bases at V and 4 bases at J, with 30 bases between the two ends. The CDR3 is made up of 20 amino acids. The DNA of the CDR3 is TGCAGCGTTGAATCTCCCGCGGGACCCCCCGAATCCTCCCTTTACAATGAGCAGTTCTTC. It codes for CSVESPAGPPESSLYNEQFF.

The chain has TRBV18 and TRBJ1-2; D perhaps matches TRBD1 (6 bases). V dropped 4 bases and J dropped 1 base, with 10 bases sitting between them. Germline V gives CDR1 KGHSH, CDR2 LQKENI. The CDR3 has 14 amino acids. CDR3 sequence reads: CASSQGQLNYGYTF. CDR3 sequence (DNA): TGTGCCAGCTCACAAGGACAGCTTAACTATGGCTACACCTTC.

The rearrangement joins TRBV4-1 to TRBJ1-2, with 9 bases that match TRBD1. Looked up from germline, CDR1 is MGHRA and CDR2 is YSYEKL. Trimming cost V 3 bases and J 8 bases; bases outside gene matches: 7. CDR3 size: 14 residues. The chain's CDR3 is CASSQDRGRAGYTF. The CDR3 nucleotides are TGCGCCAGCAGCCAGGACAGGGGCAGAGCCGGCTACACCTTC.

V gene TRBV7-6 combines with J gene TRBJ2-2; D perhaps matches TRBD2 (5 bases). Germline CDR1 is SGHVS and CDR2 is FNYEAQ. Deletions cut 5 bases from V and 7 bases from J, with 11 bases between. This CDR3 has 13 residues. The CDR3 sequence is CASSQARDGELFF. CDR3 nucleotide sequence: TGTGCCAGCAGCCAGGCCCGGGACGGGGAGCTGTTTTTT.

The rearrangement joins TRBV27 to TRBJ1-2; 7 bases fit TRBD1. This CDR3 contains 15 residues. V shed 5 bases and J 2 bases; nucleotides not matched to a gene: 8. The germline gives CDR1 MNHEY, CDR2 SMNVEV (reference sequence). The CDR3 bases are TGTGCCAGCAGTCTACTCAGGGGACAGAACTATGGCTACACCTTC. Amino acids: CASSLLRGQNYGYTF.

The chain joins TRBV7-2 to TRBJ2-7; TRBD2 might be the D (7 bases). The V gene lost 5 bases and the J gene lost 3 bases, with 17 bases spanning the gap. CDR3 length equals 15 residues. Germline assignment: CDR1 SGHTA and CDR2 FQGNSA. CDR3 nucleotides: TGTGCCAGCAGCGAGTGGGGGGGCTTCAGCTACGAGCAGTACTTC. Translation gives CASSEWGGFSYEQYF.

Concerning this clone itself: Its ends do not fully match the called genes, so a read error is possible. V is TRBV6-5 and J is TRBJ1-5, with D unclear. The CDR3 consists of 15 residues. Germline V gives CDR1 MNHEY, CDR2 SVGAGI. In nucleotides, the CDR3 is TGTGCCAGCAGTCACTCGTGGGAGGACAATCAGCCCCAGCATTTT. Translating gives CASSHSWEDNQPQHF.

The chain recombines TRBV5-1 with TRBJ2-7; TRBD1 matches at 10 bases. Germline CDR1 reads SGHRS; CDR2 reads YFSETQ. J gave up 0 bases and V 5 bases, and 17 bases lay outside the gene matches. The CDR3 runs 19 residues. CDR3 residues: CASRVRPGQGDLDSYEQYF. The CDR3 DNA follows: TGCGCCAGCAGAGTTCGGCCTGGACAGGGGGATTTGGACTCCTACGAGCAGTACTTC.

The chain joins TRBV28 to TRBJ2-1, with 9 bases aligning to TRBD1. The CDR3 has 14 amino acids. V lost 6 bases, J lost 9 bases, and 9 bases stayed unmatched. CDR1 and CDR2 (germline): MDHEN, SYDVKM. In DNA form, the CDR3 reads TGTGCCAGCAGCTACGGGACAGGGCGTCGTGAGCAGTTCTTC. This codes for CASSYGTGRREQFF.